This is a list of T cell receptor beta chains from one sample in a study of shared clonotypes between healthy human individuals. Produced via immunoSEQ multiplex PCR; TCRdb's table is partial and in-frame only. The sample lists 2 million to 2.5 million clones; approximately 94% were seen once. Sequenced sample: naive CD4+ T cells sorted from blood. The receptors come from a man younger than 35 in good health. The CDR3 runs from the conserved cysteine through the conserved F or W. The D gene is left open where the match is weak. Some rows have no size entry. The others give once, few or many, or a class for an expanded clone.

d_call j_call clone_size v_call cdr3_aa cdr3_nt
. TRBJ1-6 . TRBV6-5 CASSFGGANSPLHF TGTGCCAGCAGTTTTGGTGGGGCTAATTCACCCCTCCACTTT
. TRBJ1-2 . TRBV6-5 CASSYSIGVNGYTF TGTGCCAGCAGTTACTCGATAGGCGTGAATGGCTACACCTTC
TRBD1 TRBJ2-5 . TRBV6-1 CASSEALSRGRWGQETQYF TGTGCCAGCAGTGAAGCGCTAAGCAGGGGGAGATGGGGACAAGAGACCCAGTACTTC
. TRBJ2-2 . TRBV9 CASSVGQGNTGELFF TGTGCCAGCAGCGTAGGGCAGGGTAACACCGGGGAGCTGTTTTTT
TRBD2 TRBJ2-7 . TRBV5-8 CASSRTSGSLYEQYF TGTGCCAGCAGCAGGACTAGCGGGAGCCTCTACGAGCAGTACTTC
. TRBJ1-2 . TRBV7-8 CASSYGHLSNYGYTF TGTGCCAGCAGCTACGGACATTTATCTAACTATGGCTACACCTTC
TRBD1 TRBJ2-7 . TRBV9 CASSSRQGKLGEQYF TGTGCCAGCAGCTCGAGACAGGGAAAGTTGGGCGAGCAGTACTTC
. TRBJ1-5 . TRBV2 CASTQGSNQPQHF TGTGCCAGCACCCAGGGTTCTAATCAGCCCCAGCATTTT
. TRBJ1-3 . TRBV5-4 CASSPKTGGNTIYF TGTGCCAGCAGCCCAAAAACCGGAGGAAACACCATATATTTT
TRBD2 TRBJ2-7 . TRBV2 CASKLGLASDEQYF TGTGCCAGCAAGCTGGGACTAGCGTCGGACGAGCAGTACTTC
TRBD1 TRBJ1-6 once TRBV30 CAWRMQGGASPLHF TGTGCCTGGCGAATGCAAGGGGGCGCCTCACCCCTCCACTTT
TRBD1 TRBJ2-7 . TRBV6-1 CASSVQGPGEQYF TGTGCCAGCAGTGTACAGGGGCCGGGGGAGCAGTACTTC
. TRBJ1-1 . TRBV5-1 CASTIQGLANTEAFF TGCGCCAGCACCATCCAGGGACTCGCGAACACTGAAGCTTTCTTT
TRBD1 TRBJ1-2 . TRBV5-1 CASSAGQNHGYTF TGCGCCAGCAGCGCGGGACAGAACCATGGCTACACCTTC
. TRBJ1-2 . TRBV19 CASSIMGPTNGYTF TGTGCCAGTAGTATTATGGGACCGACTAACGGCTACACCTTC
TRBD1 TRBJ1-2 . TRBV18 CASSPFDLRQGASIGGYTF TGTGCCAGCTCACCATTCGATCTCCGACAGGGGGCATCGATCGGTGGCTACACCTTC
. TRBJ2-7 . TRBV19 CASSQRGATGTYEQYF TGTGCCAGTAGTCAACGGGGGGCGACAGGTACCTACGAGCAGTACTTC
. TRBJ1-5 . TRBV6-1 CASSDNRYQPQHF TGTGCCAGCAGTGATAACAGATATCAGCCCCAGCATTTT
. TRBJ1-2 . TRBV7-2 CASSKSTGLVGGYTF TGTGCCAGCAGTAAGAGCACGGGGCTGGTTGGTGGCTACACCTTC
. TRBJ2-7 . TRBV7-6 CASSSYMNGHEQYF TGTGCCAGCAGCTCCTACATGAATGGCCACGAGCAGTACTTC
. TRBJ1-3 . TRBV2 CASSPDAGVTGNTIYF TGTGCCAGCAGCCCAGATGCAGGGGTTACAGGAAACACCATATATTTT
. TRBJ2-3 . TRBV7-2 CASSLSLPRDTQYF TGTGCCAGCAGCTTGTCTCTCCCTAGAGATACGCAGTATTTT
. TRBJ1-2 . TRBV5-1 CASSSYREVGRMYGYTF TGCGCCAGCAGCTCATACCGGGAAGTGGGCAGAATGTATGGCTACACCTTC
. TRBJ1-5 . TRBV5-8 CASSLGGANNQPQHF TGTGCCAGCAGCTTGGGCGGGGCAAACAATCAGCCCCAGCATTTT
. TRBJ1-3 . TRBV7-2 CAGGQSSGNTIYF TGCGCCGGGGGGCAGAGCTCTGGAAACACCATATATTTT
. TRBJ2-3 . TRBV7-9 CASSLDRDTDTQYF TGTGCCAGCAGCTTAGATAGGGACACAGATACGCAGTATTTT
. TRBJ2-5 . TRBV4-3 CASCHLAGIEETQYF TGCGCCAGCTGCCACCTGGCAGGTATTGAGGAGACCCAGTACTTC
. TRBJ2-7 . TRBV7-9 CASSLRDLLAYEQYF TGTGCCAGCAGCTTAAGGGATCTCCTAGCCTACGAGCAGTACTTC
. TRBJ1-1 . TRBV9 CASSVTTENTEAFF TGTGCCAGCAGCGTAACGACAGAGAACACTGAAGCTTTCTTT
. TRBJ2-7 . TRBV6-1 CASSGARAGQTYEQYF TGTGCCAGCAGTGGAGCCAGAGCAGGGCAAACCTACGAGCAGTACTTC
TRBD1 TRBJ1-4 . TRBV29-1 CSVGDRVGEKLFF TGCAGCGTTGGGGACAGGGTTGGAGAAAAACTGTTTTTT
. TRBJ2-6 . TRBV5-1 CASSLAQARSGANVLTF TGCGCCAGCAGCTTGGCGCAGGCCCGATCGGGGGCCAACGTCCTGACTTTC
TRBD2 TRBJ2-7 . TRBV4-2 CASSLGLAGGQQYF TGTGCCAGCAGCCTGGGACTAGCGGGAGGCCAGCAGTACTTC
TRBD1 TRBJ1-5 . TRBV5-1 CASSLGQGNNQPQHF TGCGCCAGCAGCTTGGGACAGGGAAACAATCAGCCCCAGCATTTT
TRBD1 TRBJ1-6 . TRBV14 CASSHIRDRGNSPLHF TGTGCCAGCAGCCATATCAGGGACAGGGGAAATTCACCCCTCCACTTT
TRBD2 TRBJ2-7 . TRBV6-5 CASSYGLAGLGEQYF TGTGCCAGCAGTTATGGACTAGCGGGCCTGGGGGAGCAGTACTTC
. TRBJ2-7 . TRBV6-1 CASSENAGALSYEQYF TGTGCCAGCAGTGAAAACGCCGGGGCCCTCTCATACGAGCAGTACTTC
. TRBJ2-2 . TRBV9 CASRATGELFF TGTGCCAGCAGGGCCACCGGGGAGCTGTTTTTT
. TRBJ2-5 . TRBV10-3 CAISRSMVSEETQYF TGTGCCATCAGCCGGTCTATGGTGTCGGAAGAGACCCAGTACTTC